This TCR beta chain was sequenced in a study of T cell repertoires in cytomegalovirus infection. Study background: Public TCR beta signature analysis indicated the presence of both CMV infection and matching HLA type. Study findings and constraints: Summed frequency of public TCR beta families distinguished CMV carriers with the relevant HLA. Dominating the ex vivo response were TCR beta clonotypes that were CMV-specific and HLA-C-restricted.

TCRdb processed the reads anew with MiXCR; each CDR3 protein has one entry. This sample carries 150,000 to 200,000 distinct CDR3 sequences, roughly 9.8% of them seen once, and the ten largest clones take about 4.2%. This CDR3 spans 16 amino acids. Germline values: CDR1 MNHEY, CDR2 SMNVEV (reference sequence). V lost 5 bases and J 0 bases, leaving 14 bases between the germline ends. This clonotype was found a few times. Its specificity is not known. Sequenced material: PBMCs. The rearrangement links TRBV27 to TRBJ2-1; the D gene is possibly TRBD2 (6 bases). The source of this sequence is a human donor in good health (CMV status not recorded). Some clones in this sample may be carry-over from other donors' samples. The CDR3 sequence is CASSPRTTGSYNEQFF. CDR3 in DNA: TGTGCCAGCAGTCCAAGGACTACCGGCTCCTACAATGAGCAGTTCTTC.